The rows below give T cell receptor beta chains drawn from one sample of a study of blood T cell repertoires in COVID-19. Measured with immunoSEQ multiplex PCR; TCRdb has only the in-frame clones, and not every one. This sample has some 140,000 clones, with 77% found just once. What was sequenced was peripheral blood. The receptor set was obtained from an older man with acute or convalescent COVID-19. Each CDR3 is given with its conserved first and last residue. D genes are given only for firm matches. Part of the rows lack a size; the others show once, few, many or a class for expanded clones.

d_call: TRBD2
clone_size: NA
cdr3_length: 15
j_call: TRBJ2-7
v_call: TRBV10-3
cdr3_aa: CAISESAASGGEQYF
cdr3_nt: TGTGCCATCAGTGAGTCGGCGGCTAGCGGGGGGGAGCAGTACTTC

d_call: NA
clone_size: NA
cdr3_length: 14
j_call: TRBJ1-3
v_call: TRBV19
cdr3_aa: CASTPDRGRNTIYF
cdr3_nt: TGTGCCAGTACTCCCGATCGAGGGAGAAACACCATATATTTT

d_call: NA
clone_size: NA
cdr3_length: 14
j_call: TRBJ1-2
v_call: TRBV3-1/TRBV3-2
cdr3_aa: CASSQDLGAGGYTF
cdr3_nt: TGTGCCAGCAGCCAAGATTTGGGGGCTGGCGGCTACACCTTC

d_call: TRBD2
clone_size: NA
cdr3_length: 14
j_call: TRBJ2-1
v_call: TRBV29-1
cdr3_aa: CSVERRLAGGRQFF
cdr3_nt: TGCAGCGTTGAACGCCGACTAGCGGGGGGGCGGCAGTTCTTC

d_call: TRBD2
clone_size: NA
cdr3_length: 14
j_call: TRBJ2-3
v_call: TRBV2
cdr3_aa: CASGLAGDTDTQYF
cdr3_nt: TGTGCCAGCGGACTAGCGGGGGATACAGATACGCAGTATTTT

d_call: TRBD1
clone_size: NA
cdr3_length: 18
j_call: TRBJ2-7
v_call: TRBV19
cdr3_aa: CASSLRGFGTGQVYEQYF
cdr3_nt: TGTGCCAGTAGTCTCCGGGGCTTCGGGACAGGTCAAGTCTACGAGCAGTACTTC

d_call: TRBD1
clone_size: NA
cdr3_length: 14
j_call: TRBJ2-7
v_call: TRBV2
cdr3_aa: CASTPQGANSEQYF
cdr3_nt: TGTGCCAGCACCCCACAGGGGGCGAATTCCGAGCAGTACTTC

d_call: NA
clone_size: NA
cdr3_length: 14
j_call: TRBJ2-1
v_call: TRBV6-5
cdr3_aa: CASSSSHRKYEQFF
cdr3_nt: TGTGCCAGCAGTTCCTCCCACAGGAAATATGAGCAGTTCTTC

d_call: NA
clone_size: NA
cdr3_length: 14
j_call: TRBJ1-2
v_call: TRBV10-3
cdr3_aa: CAISSGLENYGYTF
cdr3_nt: TGTGCCATCAGTTCGGGGTTAGAAAACTATGGCTACACCTTC

d_call: TRBD2
clone_size: few
cdr3_length: 16
j_call: TRBJ2-5
v_call: TRBV20-1
cdr3_aa: CSASSQSGGDQETQYF
cdr3_nt: TGCAGTGCTAGTTCCCAAAGCGGGGGCGACCAAGAGACCCAGTACTTC

d_call: TRBD1
clone_size: NA
cdr3_length: 16
j_call: TRBJ1-2
v_call: TRBV4-2
cdr3_aa: CASSQGKGQGDYGYTF
cdr3_nt: TGTGCCAGCAGCCAAGGTAAAGGACAGGGGGACTATGGCTACACCTTC